This TCR beta chain was recorded in a study of T-cell memory formation after mild COVID-19. Findings and caveats of the study: Those CD4+ clones that contracted were mainly in CM and EM (CD8+ ones in EMRA). Contracting clones from day 15 to 85 showed balanced CD4/CD8; later expanders favored CD4+. Researchers found some responding clones in pre-infection memory, a sign that cross-reactive memory joined.

5'RACE with constant-segment primers yielded barcoded, UMI-tagged TCR alpha and TCR beta cDNA libraries. TCRdb used MiXCR to reprocess the 5' RACE reads, holding one entry per CDR3 protein. Of hundreds of thousands of distinct CDR3 sequences in the sample, about 20% were seen once. This clonotype occurred a few times. Its antigen is as yet unknown. The CDR3 runs to 13 residues. Germline CDR1 is MGHDK and CDR2 is SYGVNS. J lost 7 bases, V lost 7 bases, and 8 bases had no gene match. The V call is TRBV25-1, the J call TRBJ2-7, with TRBD1 matching 9 bases. This clonotype was sampled from a man aged 18 to 30 who had mild COVID-19 (a few samples of this study predate the infection). Cell type and time point are not known. Source material: PBMCs or a T cell subset sorted from them (not recorded which). CDR3 protein: CASTRTGAGEQYF. DNA of the CDR3: TGTGCCAGCACCCGGACAGGGGCGGGTGAGCAGTACTTC.